These 7 T cell receptor beta chains originate from one sample sequenced in a study of blood T cell repertoires in COVID-19. Clones were read by immunoSEQ multiplex PCR, and TCRdb kept only the in-frame ones, dropping some. The table shows nearly 60,000 clones, with 90% occurring only once. Sequenced sample: peripheral blood. Every receptor here comes from a man in his sixties with active COVID-19.

The chain is built from TRBV5-1 and TRBJ2-3; 9 bases are shared with TRBD2. The junction had 2 bases not matched to a gene; V was cut back by 0 bases and J by 3 bases. The germline V gene has CDR1 SGHRS and CDR2 YFSETQ. The CDR3 has 15 residues. The CDR3 DNA follows: TGCGCCAGCAGCTTGGGTAGCGGGAGAACAGATACGCAGTATTTT. Translating it yields CASSLGSGRTDTQYF. Filled out from reference TRBV5-1 and TRBJ2-3, the complete variable domain reads KAGVTQTPRYLIKTRGQQVTLSCSPISGHRSVSWYQQTPGQGLQFLFEYFSETQRNKGNFPGRFSGRQFSNSRSEMNVSTLELGDSALYLCASSLGSGRTDTQYFGPGTRLTVL.

Remarks on this clone: In this CDR3 the conserved last residue, phenylalanine or tryptophan, is missing, so a read error is likely. No DNA is shown, since the ends of the CDR3 on it are uncertain; the CDR3 is the one TCRdb lists. V gene TRBV28 combines with J gene TRBJ2-7; TRBD1 was called by the table and not checked on the DNA. CDR1 is MDHEN, CDR2 SYDVKM, per germline. Termini included, the CDR3 measures 12 amino acids. CDR3 sequence: CASSSGQGTKWA.

The genes are TRBV7-9 and TRBJ2-7; TRBD2 matches at 12 bases. The CDR3 runs to 15 residues. Germline V gene lookup returns CDR1 SEHNR and CDR2 FQNEAQ (reference sequence). V shed 7 bases, J shed 2 bases, and the junction held 6 bases outside the gene matches. The CDR3: CASMPSGGVAYEQYF. CDR3 DNA sequence: TGTGCCAGCATGCCTAGCGGGGGGGTGGCCTACGAGCAGTACTTC.

This sequence joins TRBV19 and TRBJ2-7; D possibly corresponds to TRBD1 (6 bases). V lost 1 base, J lost 7 bases, and 26 bases lay in between. The CDR3 length is 18 residues. Germline-derived CDR1 and CDR2 are LNHDA and SQIVND (reference sequence). The chain's CDR3 is CASSIAPLTRDNAWEQYF. For the CDR3, the DNA is TGTGCCAGTAGTATAGCGCCCCTCACCCGGGACAATGCTTGGGAGCAGTACTTC.

The gene calls are TRBV28 and TRBJ2-5, with D perhaps matching TRBD2 (5 bases). CDR3 length: 17 residues. Germline V gene lookup returns CDR1 MDHEN and CDR2 SYDVKM. The V gene lost 1 base and the J gene lost 1 base, with 16 bases spanning the gap. DNA of the CDR3: TGTGCCAGCAGTTTATCTCCCCTACTAGTGAGCCAAGAGACCCAGTACTTC. It translates to CASSLSPLLVSQETQYF.

This chain joins TRBV6-5 and TRBJ1-4; 8 bases fit TRBD1. Germline V gene sequence: CDR1 MNHEY, CDR2 SVGAGI. The CDR3 totals 13 residues. Trimming removed 7 bases from V and 6 bases from J; junction bases left unmatched: 4. CDR3 in DNA: TGTGCCAGCACCAGGACAGGGCATGAAAAACTGTTTTTT. This translates into CASTRTGHEKLFF.

The chain links TRBV5-8 to TRBJ2-1; D remains unclear. The CDR3 is 15 residues long. Germline CDR1 SGHTS, CDR2 YDEGEE. V was shortened by 1 base and J by 5 bases, with 13 bases between the two germline ends. This CDR3 reads CASSLWPGTHNEQFF. CDR3 coding DNA: TGTGCCAGCAGCTTGTGGCCAGGAACCCACAATGAGCAGTTCTTC.